The 10 T cell receptor beta chains below all came from one sample that was sequenced in a study of T-cell memory formation after mild COVID-19. TCRdb analysed the 5' RACE reads with MiXCR anew, one entry per CDR3 protein. The sample records 85,000 to 130,000 distinct CDR3 sequences, around 10% being singletons. The sample taken for sequencing was PBMCs or a T cell subset sorted from them (not recorded which). The receptors shown here come from a man between 18 and 29 years old who had mild COVID-19 (a few samples of this study predate the infection). Cell type and time point are not known.

Many counts were recorded for this clonotype. The rearrangement links TRBV5-1 to TRBJ2-3, with D possibly called TRBD1 or TRBD2 (5 bases each). Germline V lookup: CDR1 SGHRS, CDR2 YFSETQ. The CDR3 runs 14 residues. The germline V and J ends were trimmed by 4 bases and 2 bases, with 11 bases remaining between them. In DNA, the CDR3 is TGCGCCAGCAGCCCCGAGGGACCCACAGATACGCAGTATTTT. Translating gives CASSPEGPTDTQYF.

This clonotype turned up a few times. This sequence joins TRBV6-2 or TRBV6-3 and TRBJ1-1; D not certain. This CDR3 has 11 amino acids. Germline CDR1 and CDR2: MNHEY and SVGEGT. V lost 3 bases to trimming and J lost 3 bases, with 2 bases between them. The DNA for the CDR3 is TGTGCCAGCAGTTATGACACTGAAGCTTTCTTT. This codes for CASSYDTEAFF.

This clonotype was picked up a small number of times. The V and J genes are TRBV7-9 and TRBJ2-7; D perhaps matches TRBD1 (5 bases). The CDR3 totals 13 residues. Per germline, CDR1 SEHNR and CDR2 FQNEAQ (reference sequence). Trimming took 5 bases from V and 2 from J, leaving 10 bases between them. Here the CDR3 reads CASSHLTAYEQYV. The CDR3 DNA follows: TGTGCCAGCAGCCACCTGACAGCCTACGAGCAGTACGTC.

This clonotype came up a few times. The chain combines TRBV7-9 with TRBJ2-7; TRBD2 might be the D (5 bases). The CDR3 extends over 12 amino acids. V was shortened by 1 base and J by 5 bases, with 6 bases between the two germline ends. Per the germline V gene, CDR1 is SEHNR and CDR2 is FQNEAQ (reference sequence). The CDR3 DNA reads as TGTGCCAGCAGCTTAGACGGGAACGAGCAGTACGTC. Amino acids: CASSLDGNEQYV.

This clonotype has more than one count but fewer than ten. The V call is TRBV5-6, the J call TRBJ2-3; D not certain. The CDR3 contains 16 residues. The V gene's germline CDR1 is SGHDT and CDR2 YYEEEE. V dropped 0 bases and J dropped 0 bases, with 11 bases sitting between them. CDR3 in amino acids: CASSLALKGSTDTQYF. The DNA of the CDR3 is TGTGCCAGCAGCTTGGCCCTCAAGGGAAGCACAGATACGCAGTATTTT. Full variable domain (outside the CDR3, taken from reference TRBV5-6 and TRBJ2-3): DAGVTQSPTHLIKTRGQQVTLRCSPKSGHDTVSWYQQALGQGPQFIFQYYEEEERQRGNFPDRFSGHQFPNYSSELNVNALLLGDSALYLCASSLALKGSTDTQYFGPGTRLTVL.

V usage is TRBV28 and J usage is TRBJ1-5, with a possible D match to TRBD1 (6 bases). Trimming took 4 bases from V and 5 from J, leaving 15 bases between them. The CDR3 has 15 amino acids. In germline, CDR1 is MDHEN, CDR2 SYDVKM. CDR3 loop: CASSSPIEGDQPQHF. The CDR3 bases are TGTGCCAGCAGTTCCCCTATAGAGGGGGATCAGCCCCAGCATTTT.

The rearrangement joins TRBV28 to TRBJ1-2; D gene uncertain. The germline V gene encodes CDR1 MDHEN and CDR2 SYDVKM. V was shortened by 6 bases and J by 4 bases, with 9 bases between the two germline ends. The CDR3 extends over 12 amino acids. The chain's CDR3 is CASSQGLYGYTF. Written as DNA, the CDR3 is TGTGCCAGCAGCCAAGGCCTCTATGGCTACACCTTC.

The table lists this clonotype with a few counts. The chain is built from TRBV6-5 and TRBJ1-2, with a tentative D call TRBD1 (5 bases). Germline V gene sequence: CDR1 MNHEY, CDR2 SVGAGI. V was clipped by 6 bases and J by 6 bases, with 14 bases between them. CDR3 size: 13 residues. Written as DNA, the CDR3 is TGTGCCAGCAGCCAGGCCGGGACGGATGGCTACACCTTC. Translated: CASSQAGTDGYTF.

The chain is built from TRBV7-9 and TRBJ1-2; D uncertain. Trimming took 11 bases from V and 4 from J, leaving 8 bases between them. The CDR3 loop spans 10 amino acids. The V gene's germline CDR1 is SEHNR and CDR2 FQNEAQ (reference sequence). The chain's CDR3 is CAAGSYGYTF. CDR3 DNA sequence: TGTGCCGCTGGCTCCTATGGCTACACCTTC.

In this sample, this clonotype turned up a few times. The J gene is TRBJ2-7, the V gene TRBV28; TRBD2 aligns across 8 bases. The germline V gene has CDR1 MDHEN and CDR2 SYDVKM. The CDR3 is 15 amino acids. The V and J ends lost 9 bases and 5 bases, in that order; junction bases with no gene match: 15. The CDR3 reads CARTPGTSGGDEQYV. For the CDR3, the DNA is TGTGCCAGAACCCCCGGGACTTCGGGGGGGGACGAGCAGTACGTC.